Listed below are T cell receptor beta chains from one sample, sequenced in a study of blood T cell repertoires in COVID-19. Measured with immunoSEQ multiplex PCR; TCRdb has only the in-frame clones, and not every one. In the table there are approximately 300,000 clones, about nine tenths of which are singletons. Sequenced: peripheral blood. The receptors originated from a man younger than 30 with active or convalescent COVID-19. The CDR3 runs from the conserved cysteine through the conserved F or W. The D gene is left open where the match is weak. Where a row states a size, it is once, few, many or the class of an expanded clone; other rows omit it.

D	V	J	size	CDR3	DNA
.	TRBV7-9	TRBJ2-3	once	CASSLVLTRGQYF	TGTGCCAGCAGCTTAGTGCTGACTAGGGGGCAGTATTTT
.	TRBV7-2	TRBJ2-3	.	CASRRLAGGGGTDTQYF	TGTGCCAGCAGACGACTAGCAGGGGGCGGAGGCACAGATACGCAGTATTTT
TRBD1	TRBV5-1	TRBJ2-1	few	CASSPPGQANNEQFF	TGCGCCAGCAGCCCGCCCGGACAGGCTAACAATGAGCAGTTCTTC
TRBD2	TRBV4-1	TRBJ2-2	.	CASSQGAAGGPGTGELFF	TGCGCCAGCAGCCAAGGGGCAGCGGGGGGGCCGGGCACCGGGGAGCTGTTTTTT
.	TRBV6-5	TRBJ2-4	.	CAAREGIIQYF	TGTGCCGCGAGGGAAGGTATCATTCAGTACTTC
TRBD1	TRBV24-1	TRBJ2-3	.	CATSELGQDTDTQYF	TGTGCCACCAGTGAACTCGGACAGGACACAGATACGCAGTATTTT
.	TRBV7-2	TRBJ1-2	few	CASSSRQVFQQGYTF	TGTGCCAGCAGCTCGAGACAGGTTTTTCAACAGGGCTACACCTTC
.	TRBV5-1	TRBJ2-3	.	CASSFGKSSSADTQYF	TGCGCCAGCAGCTTTGGTAAATCTTCGTCGGCAGATACGCAGTATTTT
.	TRBV6-1	TRBJ1-4	.	CASSEARLSRVMATNEKLFF	TGTGCCAGCAGTGAAGCTCGATTGAGCAGGGTGATGGCAACTAATGAAAAACTGTTTTTT
.	TRBV6-2/TRBV6-3	TRBJ1-5	many	CASSLQVYQPQHF	TGTGCCAGCAGTCTCCAGGTGTATCAGCCCCAGCATTTT
TRBD1	TRBV7-2	TRBJ1-4	once	CASSLEGGQFNEKLFF	TGTGCCAGCAGCTTAGAGGGGGGACAGTTTAATGAAAAACTGTTTTTT
.	TRBV11-2	TRBJ2-1	.	CASSFSPGNLYEQFF	TGTGCCAGCAGCTTCTCGCCAGGAAACTTATATGAGCAGTTCTTC
.	TRBV3-1/TRBV3-2	TRBJ2-4	.	CASSQDGLLAQNIQYF	TGTGCCAGCAGCCAAGACGGGTTACTAGCTCAAAACATTCAGTACTTC
TRBD1	TRBV18	TRBJ1-1	.	CASSPLGQGLNTEAFF	TGTGCCAGCTCACCATTGGGACAGGGTCTTAACACTGAAGCTTTCTTT
TRBD2	TRBV19	TRBJ2-1	.	CASSIEERGNEQFF	TGTGCCAGTAGTATAGAGGAGCGGGGGAATGAGCAGTTCTTC
TRBD1	TRBV28	TRBJ2-3	.	CASSRQGARVDTQYF	TGTGCCAGCAGTCGACAGGGGGCGCGTGTAGATACGCAGTATTTT
TRBD2	TRBV14	TRBJ2-7	.	CASSHLGGELHHEQYF	TGTGCCAGCAGCCACCTGGGAGGGGAGCTTCACCACGAGCAGTACTTC
.	TRBV29-1	TRBJ1-1	.	CSGTRGSEAFF	TGCAGCGGGACAAGGGGCTCTGAAGCTTTCTTT
.	TRBV6-5	TRBJ2-7	.	CASSRTVGEQYF	TGTGCCAGCAGTCGGACAGTGGGCGAGCAGTACTTC
.	TRBV7-9	TRBJ1-1	.	CASRSPREGTEAFF	TGTGCCAGCAGATCTCCTCGGGAGGGGACTGAAGCTTTCTTT
.	TRBV29-1	TRBJ2-7	.	CSVDVWRDSYEQYF	TGCAGCGTTGATGTTTGGCGGGACTCCTACGAGCAGTACTTC
.	TRBV4-1	TRBJ2-4	.	CASSQPLASAKNIQYF	TGCGCCAGCAGCCAGCCTCTAGCGTCAGCCAAAAACATTCAGTACTTC
.	TRBV28	TRBJ1-2	.	CASSSGAVYGYTF	TGTGCCAGCTCCTCAGGGGCAGTCTATGGCTACACCTTC
.	TRBV12-3/TRBV12-4	TRBJ1-2	.	CASSGRFGYTF	TGTGCCAGCAGTGGCAGGTTCGGCTACACCTTC
TRBD2	TRBV18	TRBJ2-3	.	CASSKGLAGVPADTQYF	TGTGCCAGCTCAAAGGGACTAGCGGGAGTCCCCGCAGATACGCAGTATTTT
TRBD2	TRBV9	TRBJ2-1	.	CASSVRGEGDEQFF	TGTGCCAGCAGCGTAAGAGGGGAGGGCGATGAGCAGTTCTTC
.	TRBV18	TRBJ2-7	.	CASSTAYEQYF	TGTGCCAGCTCAACAGCCTACGAGCAGTACTTC
.	TRBV6-5	TRBJ1-1	few	CASSSLVEAFF	TGTGCCAGCAGTTCATTAGTTGAAGCTTTCTTT
.	TRBV19	TRBJ1-2	.	CASSSEATTSLYGYTF	TGTGCCAGTAGTTCTGAGGCGACCACCTCACTGTATGGCTACACCTTC
.	TRBV6-1	TRBJ2-2	.	CASSEALRLSGRTGELFF	TGTGCCAGCAGTGAAGCGCTACGTTTGTCAGGGCGCACCGGGGAGCTGTTTTTT
TRBD1	TRBV7-2	TRBJ1-3	.	CASRPDRGGGNTIYF	TGTGCCAGCAGACCTGACAGGGGAGGGGGAAACACCATATATTTT
.	TRBV2	TRBJ2-1	.	CASSESLPAYNEQFF	TGTGCCAGCAGTGAATCTCTTCCCGCCTACAATGAGCAGTTCTTC
.	TRBV11-2	TRBJ1-6	.	CASSLYSVSSPLHF	TGTGCCAGCAGCTTATATTCGGTTAGCTCACCCCTCCACTTT
TRBD1	TRBV7-2	TRBJ1-2	.	CASSLRGQNNYGYTF	TGTGCCAGCAGCTTAAGGGGACAGAATAACTATGGCTACACCTTC
.	TRBV10-3	TRBJ2-3	once	CAISEVGPTDTQYF	TGTGCCATCAGTGAAGTGGGCCCCACAGATACGCAGTATTTT
TRBD2	TRBV18	TRBJ2-1	.	CASSREAGGEQFF	TGTGCCAGCTCACGGGAAGCCGGGGGGGAGCAGTTCTTC
.	TRBV27	TRBJ2-2	.	CASSLSVSDGELFF	TGTGCCAGCAGTTTATCGGTGAGTGACGGGGAGCTGTTTTTT
.	TRBV15	TRBJ2-5	.	CATSPPSAAETQYF	TGTGCCACCAGTCCGCCGTCGGCAGCGGAGACCCAGTACTTC
.	TRBV18	TRBJ2-7	.	CASSQGVSSYEQYF	TGTGCCAGCTCACAGGGGGTAAGCTCCTACGAGCAGTACTTC
.	TRBV19	TRBJ1-5	few	CASSIPYQPQHF	TGTGCCAGTAGTATCCCCTATCAGCCCCAGCATTTT
.	TRBV18	TRBJ2-2	.	CASSPGRGPGELFF	TGTGCCAGCTCACCGGGGCGCGGACCCGGGGAGCTGTTTTTT
.	TRBV9	TRBJ2-7	few	CASSPGSSYEQYF	TGTGCCAGCAGCCCAGGTAGTTCCTACGAGCAGTACTTC
TRBD1	TRBV5-1	TRBJ2-7	few	CARTRDRWAAQYF	TGCGCCAGGACTAGGGACAGGTGGGCGGCGCAGTACTTC
.	TRBV11-2	TRBJ2-1	.	CASTLGGPFEQFF	TGTGCCAGCACCCTAGGGGGTCCATTTGAGCAGTTCTTC
TRBD1	TRBV5-1	TRBJ2-3	.	CASSGTGEFTDTQYF	TGCGCCAGCAGCGGGACAGGGGAATTCACAGATACGCAGTATTTT
.	TRBV29-1	TRBJ2-2	.	CSVVTTTSVRELFF	TGCAGCGTTGTAACGACTACATCGGTCAGGGAGCTGTTTTTT
TRBD2	TRBV13	TRBJ2-1	.	CASRKTSGRSSEQFF	TGTGCCAGCAGGAAGACTAGCGGGAGAAGTAGTGAGCAGTTCTTC
.	TRBV19	TRBJ1-2	.	CASSIGTVSNYGYTF	TGTGCCAGTAGTATAGGGACAGTTTCTAACTATGGCTACACCTTC